The 25 T cell receptor beta chains listed next were all sequenced from one sample in a study of Ad26.COV2.S vaccination and SARS-CoV-2 variants (dated by TCRdb to the early 2020s). The treatment or condition label of this sample denotes: about 20 received Ad26.COV2.S at low or high dose, single or two shots; about 5 received placebo; per-sample allocation not given. For vaccine and placebo recipients, the sequenced repertoires came from samples collected on day 63 after the first injection. Libraries were prepared through the immunoSEQ multiplex PCR assay. The table comes from immuneACCESS by way of TCRdb, which keeps in-frame sequences with V and J called. Part of the clones is missing from these tables; in studies checked, under half for an unresolved V gene and the rest for unknown reasons. The sample data list around 300,000 clones, and about 87% of these were observed just once. Of the sample, 5.5% to 7% falls within the top ten clones.

This specimen consisted of peripheral blood, obtained in a trial of Ad26.COV2.S vaccine versus placebo. Receptors were obtained from a person between 18 and 65 years old who received the Ad26.COV2.S COVID-19 vaccine or a placebo.

The chain couples TRBV30 to TRBJ1-2; the D gene is possibly TRBD1 (6 bases). This CDR3 is 13 amino acids long. CDR1 GTSNPN and CDR2 SVGIG come from the germline V gene (reference sequence). Trimming shortened V by 1 base and J by 8 bases, and 14 bases separated the two germline ends. The CDR3 DNA follows: TGTGCCTGGAGTGACAGGGAAGCTGAAGGCTACACCTTC. It encodes CAWSDREAEGYTF. Drawing the rest from reference TRBV30 and TRBJ1-2, the complete variable domain is SQTIHQWPATLVQPVGSPLSLECTVEGTSNPNLYWYRQAAGRGLQLLFYSVGIGQISSEVPQNLSASRPQDRQFILSSKKLLLSDSGFYLCAWSDREAEGYTFGSGTRLTVV.

V gene TRBV9 combines with J gene TRBJ2-5; D tentatively reads TRBD1 or TRBD2 (5 bases each). V shed 2 bases and J shed 4 bases, with 12 bases lying between them. The CDR3 is made up of 14 amino acids. Germline V gene lookup returns CDR1 SGDLS and CDR2 YYNGEE. The CDR3 region has the DNA TGTGCCAGCAGCGTCTTTGGGACGGCAGAGACCCAGTACTTC. Encoded protein: CASSVFGTAETQYF.

This chain connects TRBV7-9 to TRBJ2-1; D perhaps matches TRBD2 (7 bases). Germline V gene data show CDR1 as SEHNR and CDR2 as FQNEAQ (reference sequence). The CDR3 contains 17 residues. Trimming stripped 5 bases from V and 2 bases from J, with 19 bases between. The CDR3, as DNA: TGTGCCAGCAGCCCCCGGGGGGCGACGGGGCCCTACAATGAGCAGTTCTTC. Its translation: CASSPRGATGPYNEQFF.

This chain uses TRBV6-5 with TRBJ2-1; D not certain. Trimming left V 7 bases short and J 5 bases short, with 6 bases between. The germline gives CDR1 MNHEY, CDR2 SVGAGI. The CDR3 has 11 residues. The CDR3 DNA reads TGTGCCAGCACTAGACACAATGAGCAGTTCTTC. It translates to CASTRHNEQFF.

The chain employs TRBV4-3 and TRBJ2-1, with 11 bases identical to TRBD2. The junction had 5 bases not matched to a gene; V was cut back by 4 bases and J by 3 bases. Germline V gene lookup returns CDR1 LGHNA and CDR2 YSLEER. The CDR3 contains 16 residues. In nucleotides, the CDR3 is TGCGCCAGCAGCCGCGAAACTAGCGGGAGCTACAATGAGCAGTTCTTC. Amino acids: CASSRETSGSYNEQFF.

The V gene is TRBV29-1, the J gene TRBJ1-3; D not resolved. CDR3 size: 13 residues. Germline CDR1 reads SQVTM; CDR2 reads ANQGSEA. Trimming pared 7 bases from V and 4 bases from J, leaving 14 bases between. CDR3 protein: CSADDDGGNTIYF. CDR3 DNA: TGCAGCGCCGACGACGATGGAGGAAACACCATATATTTT. Together with reference TRBV29-1 and TRBJ1-3, the CDR3 gives the full variable domain: SAVISQKPSRDICQRGTSLTIQCQVDSQVTMMFWYRQQPGQSLTLIATANQGSEATYESGFVIDKFPISRPNLTFSTLTVSNMSPEDSSIYLCSADDDGGNTIYFGEGSWLTVV.

The chain is built from TRBV4-3 and TRBJ1-6, with 9 bases aligning to TRBD1. Trimming at V came to 0 bases and at J to 9 bases, leaving 12 bases not matched to a gene. The CDR3 totals 18 residues. Germline V lookup: CDR1 LGHNA, CDR2 YSLEER. CDR3 nucleotides: TGCGCCAGCAGCCAAGATTATCCTCTCGGGGACAGGGTTTCACCCCTCCACTTT. It yields the protein CASSQDYPLGDRVSPLHF.

This clone was recorded once. This sequence joins TRBV27 and TRBJ1-5; unclear D gene. V was trimmed by 4 bases and J by 5 bases, leaving 9 bases between them. Per germline, CDR1 MNHEY and CDR2 SMNVEV (reference sequence). The CDR3 has 13 amino acids. Here the CDR3 DNA reads TGTGCCAGCAGTTATGGACTACATCAGCCCCAGCATTTT. This encodes CASSYGLHQPQHF.

V and J are TRBV6-1 and TRBJ1-2, with 7 bases lining up with TRBD1. The CDR3 runs to 17 residues. Trimming cost V 2 bases and J 6 bases; bases outside gene matches: 15. CDR1 and CDR2 (germline): MNHNS, SASEGT. The CDR3 nucleotides are TGTGCCAGCAGTGAACGGAAGGACAGGCCCTACGGGCATGGCTACACCTTC. It specifies CASSERKDRPYGHGYTF.

This sequence joins TRBV4-2 and TRBJ2-6; no clear D. Germline CDR1 LGHNA, CDR2 YNFKEQ. CDR3 length: 18 amino acids. V was pared by 0 bases and J by 0 bases, with 12 bases between. CDR3 nucleotides: TGTGCCAGCAGCCAAGAAAGGTGGCTGGGCTCTGGGGCCAACGTCCTGACTTTC. Translation gives CASSQERWLGSGANVLTF.

The gene calls are TRBV2 and TRBJ2-2, with unresolved D. Germline CDR1 is SNHLY and CDR2 is FYNNEI. V lost 6 bases, J lost 3 bases, and 2 bases lay in between. The CDR3 extends over 11 amino acids. CDR3 in DNA: TGTGCCAGCAGAGACACCGGGGAGCTGTTTTTT. Protein: CASRDTGELFF.

This sequence joins TRBV27 and TRBJ1-2, with a possible D match to TRBD1 (5 bases). V dropped 3 bases and J dropped 8 bases, with 22 bases sitting between them. The CDR3 has 16 amino acids. Germline-derived CDR1 and CDR2 are MNHEY and SMNVEV (reference sequence). The CDR3 DNA reads TGTGCCAGCAGTTTCCGTCGGGGGGATTCAACGGGCGGCTACACCTTC. Protein sequence: CASSFRRGDSTGGYTF.

This sequence joins TRBV9 and TRBJ2-1, with no clear D. V lost 4 bases and J 5 bases, leaving 13 bases between the germline ends. The CDR3 extends over 14 amino acids. From germline, CDR1 is SGDLS and CDR2 YYNGEE. The CDR3 region is CASSFSDVDNEQFF. The DNA for the CDR3 is TGTGCCAGCAGCTTTTCCGACGTGGACAATGAGCAGTTCTTC.

The chain combines TRBV4-1 with TRBJ2-2, with 7 bases matching TRBD2. Germline trimming cut 4 bases from V and 4 bases from J; bases unmatched to any gene: 6. The CDR3 has 15 residues. Looked up from germline, CDR1 is MGHRA and CDR2 is YSYEKL. The CDR3 loop reads CASSLRGGGTGELFF. CDR3 coding DNA: TGCGCCAGCAGCCTTCGTGGCGGGGGCACCGGGGAGCTGTTTTTT.

The chain recombines TRBV27 with TRBJ2-5; D possibly corresponds to TRBD1 (6 bases). Per the germline V gene, CDR1 is MNHEY and CDR2 is SMNVEV (reference sequence). With 3 bases removed from V and 5 bases from J, the gap between germline ends came to 13 bases. CDR3 size: 14 residues. The CDR3 here is CASSFFQGTETQYF. DNA for the CDR3: TGTGCCAGCAGTTTTTTCCAGGGGACGGAGACCCAGTACTTC.

This rearrangement joins TRBV2 to TRBJ2-2, with D possibly being TRBD2 (6 bases). The CDR3 spans 14 residues. Deletions cut 4 bases from V and 2 bases from J, with 8 bases between. The germline V gene encodes CDR1 SNHLY and CDR2 FYNNEI. CDR3 in amino acids: CASSGDSNTGELFF. The CDR3 DNA sequence: TGTGCCAGCAGTGGGGACTCTAACACCGGGGAGCTGTTTTTT.

The V call is TRBV2, the J call TRBJ2-2; D not resolved. The germline gives CDR1 SNHLY, CDR2 FYNNEI. CDR3 size: 11 residues. V gave up 4 bases and J gave up 8 bases, with 5 bases separating them. CDR3 coding DNA: TGTGCCAGCAGTGTTGATGGGGAGCTGTTTTTT. As protein: CASSVDGELFF.

The rearrangement uses TRBV7-8 and TRBJ2-7; D gene uncertain. The CDR3 covers 15 residues. The germline V gene encodes CDR1 SGHVS and CDR2 FQNEAQ. V gave up 3 bases and J gave up 3 bases, with 15 bases separating them. The CDR3 region has the DNA TGTGCCAGCAGCTTTGGTGACTTGAGGCTCTACGAGCAGTACTTC. Protein: CASSFGDLRLYEQYF.

The CDR3 spells CASSLQGQYTYEQYF. For the CDR3, the DNA is TGTGCCAGCAGCTTACAAGGACAGTATACCTACGAGCAGTACTTC. The chain carries TRBV7-2 and TRBJ2-7, with D possibly TRBD1 on 6 matching bases. The V gene lost 2 bases and the J gene lost 2 bases, with 13 bases spanning the gap. Per germline, CDR1 SGHTA and CDR2 FQGNSA. This CDR3 spans 15 amino acids.

The CDR3 nucleotides are TGTGCCAGCAAAATAACAGGGGCGAACACTGAAGCTTTCTTT. Amino acids: CASKITGANTEAFF. The chain uses TRBV28 and TRBJ1-1; 7 bases agree with TRBD1. CDR1 is MDHEN and CDR2 is SYDVKM in the germline V gene. The CDR3 totals 14 residues. Trimming removed 7 bases from V and 1 base from J; junction bases left unmatched: 6.

This chain uses TRBV29-1 with TRBJ2-7; possibly TRBD1 for D (5 bases). The CDR3 totals 13 residues. The V end lost 2 bases, the J end lost 4 bases, and 12 bases lay between the germline ends. CDR1 is SQVTM and CDR2 is ANQGSEA in the germline V gene. This CDR3 is CSVESRDFYEQYF. The CDR3 nucleotides read TGCAGCGTTGAATCCAGGGATTTTTACGAGCAGTACTTC.

The chain is built from TRBV6-5 and TRBJ2-7; TRBD1 or TRBD2 may be the D gene (5 bases each). CDR3 size: 14 residues. Germline CDR1 reads MNHEY; CDR2 reads SVGAGI. V lost 2 bases and J 3 bases, leaving 11 bases between the germline ends. CDR3 in amino acids: CASSYDRGDYEQYF. CDR3 bases: TGTGCCAGCAGTTACGATAGAGGGGACTACGAGCAGTACTTC.

The rearrangement joins TRBV19 to TRBJ1-1; D not certain. The germline V gene encodes CDR1 LNHDA and CDR2 SQIVND (reference sequence). With 6 bases removed from V and 0 bases from J, the gap between germline ends came to 11 bases. The length of the CDR3 is 14 residues. CDR3 region: CASRVGRMNTEAFF. The CDR3 DNA reads TGTGCCAGTAGGGTCGGACGCATGAACACTGAAGCTTTCTTT.

The CDR3 loop is CASGRFYEQYF. In nucleotides, the CDR3 is TGTGCCAGCGGACGGTTTTACGAGCAGTACTTC. The chain links TRBV2 to TRBJ2-7; unclear D gene. CDR1 and CDR2 from the germline V gene are SNHLY and FYNNEI. Trimming pared 8 bases from V and 4 bases from J, leaving 9 bases between. The CDR3 has 11 residues. Full variable domain (remainder filled in from reference TRBV2 and TRBJ2-7): EPEVTQTPSHQVTQMGQEVILRCVPISNHLYFYWYRQILGQKVEFLVSFYNNEISEKSEIFDDQFSVERPDGSNFTLKIRSTKLEDSAMYFCASGRFYEQYFGPGTRLTVT.

This chain connects TRBV9 to TRBJ2-3; TRBD2 matches at 7 bases. CDR1 is SGDLS, CDR2 YYNGEE, per germline. V lost 0 bases to trimming and J lost 5 bases; unmatched junction nucleotides: 12. This CDR3 region has 17 residues. In nucleotides, the CDR3 is TGTGCCAGCAGCGTAGAATCCAGCGGGATTTTGATAGATACGCAGTATTTT. This gives the protein CASSVESSGILIDTQYF.